The 27 T cell receptor beta chains below were found in one sample sequenced in a study of blood T cells in healthy people across ages. Sample-barcoded 5' priming and a J-beta primer mix drove a second PCR of roughly 6 to 12 cycles. Via MiXCR, TCRdb re-called the 5' RACE reads, giving one row per CDR3 protein. The top ten hold about 10% of the sample, which has about 1.6 million distinct CDR3 sequences, roughly 32% seen once. Sequences were obtained from blood. These receptors were collected from a woman younger than 45 in good health.

This clonotype was counted a few times. CDR3 sequence (DNA): TGTGCCAGCAGTCGGGACTTTAACACCGGGGAGCTGTTTTTT. Translation: CASSRDFNTGELFF. V usage is TRBV7-6 and J usage is TRBJ2-2; D might be TRBD2 (6 bases). Germline V gene lookup returns CDR1 SGHVS and CDR2 FNYEAQ. This CDR3 comprises 14 residues. Trimming removed 6 bases from V and 2 bases from J, with 10 bases in between.

This clonotype was seen only a few times. The chain joins TRBV7-2 to TRBJ2-5; D not certain. CDR3 length equals 11 residues. Germline V gene data show CDR1 as SGHTA and CDR2 as FQGNSA. Trimming took 3 bases from V and 4 from J, leaving 3 bases between them. In DNA form, the CDR3 reads TGTGCCAGCAGCTTCATAGAGACCCAGTACTTC. It translates to CASSFIETQYF.

To note about this clonotype: A read error may explain this, as a much larger clone is one base away. This chain links TRBV12-3 or TRBV12-4 with TRBJ2-5, with unresolved D. Trimming removed 2 bases from V and 11 bases from J, with 18 bases in between. The CDR3 is 14 amino acids. The CDR3 region is CASSLWSKNNEQYF. The CDR3 DNA reads TGTGCCAGCAGTTTATGGTCTAAGAACAATGAGCAGTACTTC.

This clonotype has a handful of counts. The chain couples TRBV21-1 to TRBJ2-7. TRBV21-1 is flagged as a pseudogene. The CDR3 extends over 15 amino acids. CDR3 sequence (DNA): TGTGCCAGCACCCAATGGACAGGAAGCTCCTACGAGCAGTACTTC. Its protein is CASTQWTGSSYEQYF.

The chain links TRBV7-9 to TRBJ2-1; TRBD1 matches 7 bases. The V gene's germline CDR1 is SEHNR and CDR2 FQNEAQ (reference sequence). Trimming removed 5 bases from V and 0 bases from J; junction bases left unmatched: 10. The CDR3 spans 17 residues. The CDR3 loop reads CASSAGQDSRSYNEQFF. In DNA, the CDR3 is TGTGCCAGCAGCGCCGGACAGGACTCGCGCTCCTACAATGAGCAGTTCTTC.

In its sample, this clonotype was seen many times. The gene calls are TRBV12-3 or TRBV12-4 and TRBJ2-5, with 7 bases fitting TRBD2. This CDR3 comprises 13 residues. Losses at the gene ends were 8 bases for V and 5 bases for J; bases not matched to a gene: 8. For the CDR3, the DNA is TGTGCCAGCCAGACTAGCATATCGGAGACCCAGTACTTC. Translating it yields CASQTSISETQYF.

The V and J genes are TRBV9 and TRBJ2-1, with D perhaps matching TRBD1 or TRBD2 (5 bases each). With 0 bases removed from V and 0 bases from J, the gap between germline ends came to 10 bases. The V gene's germline CDR1 is SGDLS and CDR2 YYNGEE. The CDR3 runs 16 residues. The CDR3 DNA reads as TGTGCCAGCAGCGTAGAGGGGAGACCCTCCTACAATGAGCAGTTCTTC. Translated, it gives CASSVEGRPSYNEQFF.

In regard to this clonotype: Being one base from a much bigger clone, this may be a read error. V gene TRBV29-1 combines with J gene TRBJ2-1; perhaps TRBD2 as D (6 bases). CDR1 is SQVTM, CDR2 ANQGSEA, per germline. The CDR3 spans 14 residues. Trimming took 5 bases from V and 9 from J, leaving 20 bases between them. CDR3 DNA: TGCAGCGTTTCGGGCGGGAACATCTCCAGTGAGCAGTTCTTC. It encodes CSVSGGNISSEQFF.

This clonotype was found a few times. This chain connects TRBV18 to TRBJ2-5, with D tentatively TRBD2 (6 bases). V lost 4 bases to trimming and J lost 12 bases, with 15 bases between them. CDR3 length: 12 residues. CDR1 KGHSH and CDR2 LQKENI come from the germline V gene. For the CDR3, the DNA is TGTGCCAGCTCACGTAAACTCGGAGGGGAGTACTTC. Translating it yields CASSRKLGGEYF.

As regards this clonotype: One base away lies a much larger clone, so this may be a sequencing read error. This chain links TRBV28 with TRBJ2-7, with D maybe TRBD1 (6 bases). Per the germline V gene, CDR1 is MDHEN and CDR2 is SYDVKM. V was cut by 3 bases and J by 3 bases, with 9 bases left in between. The CDR3 loop spans 13 amino acids. This CDR3 is CASSLNRVYEQYF. For the CDR3, the DNA is TGTGCCAGCAGTTTGAACAGGGTCTACGAGCAGTACTTC.

The genes are TRBV6-1 and TRBJ2-7, with D possibly matching TRBD1 (5 bases). V gave up 2 bases and J gave up 5 bases, with 13 bases separating them. Germline V gene sequence: CDR1 MNHNS, CDR2 SASEGT. CDR3 length: 14 amino acids. CDR3 coding DNA: TGTGCCAGCAGTGAAAGGGGCCGGCTGAACGAGCAGTACTTC. Translating it yields CASSERGRLNEQYF.

This clonotype turned up a few times. V gene TRBV27 combines with J gene TRBJ1-2; tentative D call: TRBD1 (5 bases). The germline V gene has CDR1 MNHEY and CDR2 SMNVEV (reference sequence). The CDR3 has 14 amino acids. V gave up 6 bases and J gave up 1 base, with 12 bases separating them. The CDR3 DNA follows: TGTGCCAGCAGGGAAAGGGACGGTAACTATGGCTACACCTTC. Amino acid sequence: CASRERDGNYGYTF.

The chain employs TRBV20-1 and TRBJ1-2, with no clear D. The CDR3 extends over 15 amino acids. In germline, CDR1 is DFQATT, CDR2 SNEGSKA (reference sequence). The germline V and J ends were trimmed by 0 bases and 8 bases, with 19 bases remaining between them. Here the CDR3 DNA reads TGCAGTGCTAGAGATTACCCCGGAGGGCAGGAAGGCTACACCTTC. Its protein is CSARDYPGGQEGYTF.

The V call is TRBV14, the J call TRBJ1-4; the D gene is possibly TRBD1 (6 bases). The CDR3 sequence is 16 residues long. Germline V gives CDR1 SGHDN, CDR2 FVKESK. The germline V and J ends were trimmed by 0 bases and 8 bases, with 16 bases remaining between them. In DNA form, the CDR3 reads TGTGCCAGCAGCCAAGATGTGGGGGCCGTGAGGGAAAAACTGTTTTTT. Its protein product is CASSQDVGAVREKLFF.

This sequence joins TRBV4-1 and TRBJ1-2; 7 nucleotides align to TRBD1. This CDR3 comprises 14 residues. Germline-derived CDR1 and CDR2 are MGHRA and YSYEKL. J lost 7 bases, V lost 0 bases, and 5 bases had no gene match. The chain's CDR3 is CASSQDGRGLGYTF. In DNA form, the CDR3 reads TGCGCCAGCAGCCAAGATGGGAGGGGGCTTGGCTACACCTTC.

This clonotype came up a few times. V gene TRBV20-1 combines with J gene TRBJ2-6; D ambiguous. The CDR3 covers 14 residues. The germline CDR1 and CDR2 sequences are DFQATT and SNEGSKA (reference sequence). V lost 3 bases to trimming and J lost 0 bases, with 6 bases between them. The chain's CDR3 is CSARFHSGANVLTF. In DNA form, the CDR3 reads TGCAGTGCTAGGTTCCACTCTGGGGCCAACGTCCTGACTTTC.

The rearrangement joins TRBV30 to TRBJ2-7, with D uncertain. The germline CDR1 and CDR2 sequences are GTSNPN and SVGIG (reference sequence). V was clipped by 3 bases and J by 6 bases, with 18 bases between them. CDR3 length: 14 residues. In DNA, the CDR3 is TGTGCCTGGAGCCGCGAAGGGCGAGGCCGCGAGCAGTACTTC. Amino acids: CAWSREGRGREQYF. Full variable domain (rest looked up from reference TRBV30 and TRBJ2-7): SQTIHQWPATLVQPVGSPLSLECTVEGTSNPNLYWYRQAAGRGLQLLFYSVGIGQISSEVPQNLSASRPQDRQFILSSKKLLLSDSGFYLCAWSREGRGREQYFGPGTRLTVT.

This clonotype was counted many times. V usage is TRBV12-3 or TRBV12-4 and J usage is TRBJ2-6, with TRBD2 identical over 8 bases. The CDR3 covers 16 residues. Trimming removed 3 bases from V and 1 base from J; junction bases left unmatched: 2. CDR3 coding DNA: TGTGCCAGCAGTTTCGGGGGGGCGTCTGGGGCCAACGTCCTGACTTTC. It yields the protein CASSFGGASGANVLTF.

This clonotype appeared many times. The rearrangement joins TRBV12-3 or TRBV12-4 to TRBJ1-5; the D gene is possibly TRBD1 (6 bases). The CDR3 contains 15 residues. V gave up 4 bases and J gave up 7 bases, with 17 bases separating them. This CDR3 is CASSSGEATRQPQHF. Written as DNA, the CDR3 is TGTGCCAGCAGTTCAGGGGAGGCAACCCGCCAGCCCCAGCATTTT.

As to this clonotype: The junction departs from the called germline gene at one end, perhaps through a read error. The CDR3 DNA reads TGTGCCAGCAGAATATCAGGACCCAAAGCAGATGCGCAGTATTTT. This translates into CASRISGPKADAQYF. The chain joins TRBV12-3 or TRBV12-4 to TRBJ2-3, with unresolved D. This CDR3 region has 15 residues.

The chain joins TRBV7-8 to TRBJ1-4; D unclear. The germline gives CDR1 SGHVS, CDR2 FQNEAQ. The V end was cut by 5 bases, the J end by 4 bases, with 11 bases between. The CDR3 runs to 14 residues. The CDR3 nucleotides are TGTGCCAGCAGCCCATGGGCGGGTAATGAAAAACTGTTTTTT. Its protein is CASSPWAGNEKLFF. Together with reference TRBV7-8 and TRBJ1-4, the CDR3 gives the full variable domain: GAGVSQSPRYKVAKRGQDVALRCDPISGHVSLFWYQQALGQGPEFLTYFQNEAQLDKSGLPSDRFFAERPEGSVSTLKIQRTQQEDSAVYLCASSPWAGNEKLFFGSGTQLSVL.

This clonotype occurred many times. The rearrangement uses TRBV12-3 or TRBV12-4 and TRBJ1-1, with D tentatively TRBD1 (6 bases). The CDR3 has 15 residues. V was trimmed by 5 bases and J by 4 bases, leaving 17 bases between them. CDR3 sequence reads: CASSPDTGMSTEAFF. The CDR3 nucleotides are TGTGCCAGCAGTCCTGATACAGGGATGAGCACTGAAGCTTTCTTT.

V is TRBV20-1 and J is TRBJ1-2, with 7 bases lining up with TRBD1. This CDR3 has 13 residues. Unmatched junction bases numbered 3, after V lost 3 bases and J lost 2 bases. The V gene's germline CDR1 is DFQATT and CDR2 SNEGSKA (reference sequence). CDR3 protein: CSARPGQNYGYTF. The CDR3 DNA follows: TGCAGTGCTAGGCCGGGACAGAACTATGGCTACACCTTC.

As concerns this clonotype: A much bigger clone sits one base away, suggesting this may be a read error. The chain carries TRBV29-1 and TRBJ2-4, with D uncertain. The CDR3 length is 11 residues. Germline-derived CDR1 and CDR2 are SQVTM and ANQGSEA. In DNA form, the CDR3 reads TGCGGCGTTTTGACCAAAAACATTCAGTACTTC. Protein: CGVLTKNIQYF.

This clonotype was counted only a few times. The chain links TRBV6-2 or TRBV6-3 to TRBJ1-1; 9 positions match TRBD1. This CDR3 has 14 residues. V was pared by 4 bases and J by 6 bases, with 6 bases of the junction left unmatched. The germline V gene has CDR1 MNHEY and CDR2 SVGEGT. The CDR3 coding sequence is TGTGCCAGCAGTTCATTACAGGGGGCTGCTGAAGCTTTCTTT. Translation gives CASSSLQGAAEAFF.

This clonotype was observed many times. The DNA for the CDR3 is TGCAGCGTTGAAAGATATTGGGGAGGGACAGGGGGAACTGGGATGAACACTGAAGCTTTCTTT. Its protein product is CSVERYWGGTGGTGMNTEAFF. This sequence joins TRBV29-1 and TRBJ1-1; 11 nucleotides align to TRBD1. This CDR3 is 21 amino acids long. V shed 2 bases, J shed 0 bases, and the junction held 20 bases outside the gene matches. Germline values: CDR1 SQVTM, CDR2 ANQGSEA.

The rearrangement joins TRBV5-1 to TRBJ2-5; TRBD2 matches at 7 bases. The V gene's germline CDR1 is SGHRS and CDR2 YFSETQ. The CDR3 is 14 residues long. Trimming took 5 bases from V and 2 from J; bases not matched to a gene: 6. The CDR3, as DNA: TGCGCCAGCAGGAGGGACTACGCACAAGAGACCCAGTACTTC. Translation: CASRRDYAQETQYF. Using reference TRBV5-1 and TRBJ2-5 for the parts outside the CDR3, the full variable domain is KAGVTQTPRYLIKTRGQQVTLSCSPISGHRSVSWYQQTPGQGLQFLFEYFSETQRNKGNFPGRFSGRQFSNSRSEMNVSTLELGDSALYLCASRRDYAQETQYFGPGTRLLVL.